Given below is one T cell receptor (beta chain) in context. This entry is derived from a study of shared clonotypes between healthy human individuals. Across the whole study: For every donor, three CD4 naive, three CD4 memory, two CD8 naive and one CD8 memory plates were used.

Clones were sequenced by immunoSEQ multiplex PCR, and TCRdb holds only the in-frame ones, with some missing. This table holds around 550,000 clones, less than 96% found once. This CDR3 is built from 14 residues. The germline CDR1 and CDR2 sequences are MDHEN and SYDVKM. V was clipped by 7 bases and J by 0 bases, with 13 bases between them. Every donor was a Caucasian adult from Nashville, Tennessee. The source material was naive CD4+ T cells sorted from blood. Subset meaning: CD45RA+ positively selected. This receptor was identified in a young woman in good health. V is TRBV28 and J is TRBJ2-7; D possibly corresponds to TRBD2 (6 bases). The CDR3 here is CASNPSDLSYEQYF. The CDR3 DNA sequence: TGTGCCAGCAACCCTAGCGACCTCTCCTACGAGCAGTACTTC.